Following are 21 T cell receptor beta chains from one sample sequenced in a study of CD8 T cells in ankylosing spondylitis. TCRdb processed the 5' RACE reads anew with MiXCR; each CDR3 protein has one entry. The table shows about 250,000 distinct CDR3 sequences, with roughly 32% occurring only once. Source material: blood, either unsorted or a sorted T cell fraction (not recorded which). These receptors were collected from a male donor with ankylosing spondylitis or in good health (not recorded which).

This clonotype was detected only a few times. The chain combines TRBV12-3 or TRBV12-4 with TRBJ1-1, with unresolved D. Trimming took off 5 bases at V and 0 bases at J, with 13 bases between the two ends. The CDR3 loop spans 15 amino acids. The CDR3 loop is CASSRSESMNTEAFF. As DNA, the CDR3 is TGTGCCAGCAGTCGGTCGGAGAGTATGAACACTGAAGCTTTCTTT.

The sample holds a few counts of this clonotype. The gene calls are TRBV10-3 and TRBJ2-7; the D is unclear. CDR3 length: 12 residues. Germline CDR1 and CDR2: ENHRY and SYGVKD. V was shortened by 6 bases and J by 4 bases, with 10 bases between the two germline ends. CDR3: CAISGPEYEQYF. The CDR3 DNA follows: TGTGCCATCAGCGGACCCGAGTACGAGCAGTACTTC.

The chain carries TRBV4-1 and TRBJ2-1; D gene unclear. The CDR3 length is 13 residues. Looked up from germline, CDR1 is MGHRA and CDR2 is YSYEKL. V shed 0 bases and J shed 12 bases, with 12 bases lying between them. CDR3 region: CASSQDPPGGQFF. CDR3 coding DNA: TGCGCCAGCAGCCAAGATCCCCCGGGTGGGCAGTTCTTC.

This clonotype was seen a handful of times. CDR3 nucleotides: TGTGCCAGCAGCTTCTGGGGGGGCCGTGAGACCCAGTACTTC. Its protein is CASSFWGGRETQYF. The chain has TRBV7-2 and TRBJ2-5, with a tentative D call TRBD2 (7 bases). From germline, CDR1 is SGHTA and CDR2 FQGNSA. CDR3 length: 14 amino acids. V was cut by 3 bases and J by 5 bases, with 13 bases left in between.

This clonotype was seen more than once but under ten times. The V and J genes are TRBV12-3 or TRBV12-4 and TRBJ1-2; D is uncertain. The ends were cut back, 4 bases at V and 8 bases at J, with 14 bases in the middle. The CDR3 loop spans 13 amino acids. CDR3 region: CASSSWTTGGYTF. CDR3 sequence (DNA): TGTGCCAGCAGTTCATGGACTACTGGGGGCTACACCTTC.

In this sample, this clonotype turned up a few times. This rearrangement joins TRBV20-1 to TRBJ2-2, with TRBD2 matching over 8 bases. V dropped 3 bases and J dropped 3; count of bases not matched to a gene: 15. The CDR3 runs 18 residues. Germline V lookup: CDR1 DFQATT, CDR2 SNEGSKA (reference sequence). The CDR3 DNA follows: TGCAGTGCTAGGGACGCCTTCTTAGCGGGGTCCCACACCGGGGAGCTGTTTTTT. Translating gives CSARDAFLAGSHTGELFF.

The V and J genes are TRBV12-3 or TRBV12-4 and TRBJ2-1, with a weak D call TRBD2 (6 bases). V was shortened by 8 bases and J by 8 bases, with 16 bases between the two germline ends. The CDR3 runs 13 residues. In DNA, the CDR3 is TGTGCCAGCCGGGAGTTGAGTGGGGATGAGCAGTTCTTC. Its protein product is CASRELSGDEQFF.

The chain uses TRBV29-1 and TRBJ2-1; perhaps TRBD2 as D (7 bases). The V gene's germline CDR1 is SQVTM and CDR2 ANQGSEA. This CDR3 comprises 14 residues. V gave up 4 bases and J gave up 10 bases, with 20 bases separating them. CDR3 DNA sequence: TGCAGCGTTGGGTCGACGGGGGGCCCCGAAGAGCAGTTCTTC. This gives the protein CSVGSTGGPEEQFF.

The chain employs TRBV7-9 and TRBJ2-3, with 10 bases identical to TRBD1. Germline V lookup: CDR1 SEHNR, CDR2 FQNEAQ (reference sequence). J was trimmed by 4 bases and V by 6 bases; bases with no gene match: 7. This CDR3 has 15 residues. The CDR3 nucleotides read TGTGCCAGCAGTCCTGGACAGGGGGGCCCAGATACGCAGTATTTT. Its translation is CASSPGQGGPDTQYF.

V gene TRBV6-5 combines with J gene TRBJ2-1; possibly TRBD1 for D (6 bases). Trimming removed 1 base at V and 4 bases at J, with 11 bases between. Germline V gene lookup returns CDR1 MNHEY and CDR2 SVGAGI. The CDR3 contains 15 residues. CDR3 nucleotides: TGTGCCAGCAGTTACTTTAAGGACAGTTACAATGAGCAGTTCTTC. It codes for CASSYFKDSYNEQFF.

Concerning this clonotype itself: A junction end diverges from the germline sequence, so it may reflect a read error. V is TRBV3-1 and J is TRBJ1-1; D might be TRBD1 (6 bases). The germline gives CDR1 LGHDT, CDR2 YNNKEL (reference sequence). The CDR3 is 18 residues long. CDR3 coding DNA: TGTACCAGCAGGCCCTTTGGCAGGGGTCTTAGTACGAACACTGAAGCTTTCTTT. Protein sequence: CTSRPFGRGLSTNTEAFF.

The chain carries TRBV20-1 and TRBJ2-7, with D perhaps TRBD2 (6 bases). This CDR3 has 13 amino acids. V was shortened by 5 bases and J by 1 base, with 12 bases between the two germline ends. The germline V gene encodes CDR1 DFQATT and CDR2 SNEGSKA (reference sequence). The CDR3, as DNA: TGCAGTGCTCCGGAGGGTCGGTCCTACGAGCAGTACTTC. Translating gives CSAPEGRSYEQYF.

The chain combines TRBV5-6 with TRBJ2-7; TRBD2 aligns across 7 bases. Germline CDR1 and CDR2: SGHDT and YYEEEE. V lost 1 base to trimming and J lost 0 bases; unmatched junction nucleotides: 4. This CDR3 region has 15 residues. CDR3 nucleotide sequence: TGTGCCAGCAGCTTGACGAGCGGGGCCTCCTACGAGCAGTACTTC. Translated, it gives CASSLTSGASYEQYF. Full variable domain (outside the CDR3, taken from reference TRBV5-6 and TRBJ2-7): DAGVTQSPTHLIKTRGQQVTLRCSPKSGHDTVSWYQQALGQGPQFIFQYYEEEERQRGNFPDRFSGHQFPNYSSELNVNALLLGDSALYLCASSLTSGASYEQYFGPGTRLTVT.

The chain couples TRBV6-4 to TRBJ2-3; D ambiguous. Germline-derived CDR1 and CDR2 are MRHNA and SNTAGT. This CDR3 region has 15 residues. V gave up 2 bases and J gave up 2 bases, with 11 bases separating them. For the CDR3, the DNA is TGTGCCAGCAGTGACGGGCGAAGCCCCACAGATACGCAGTATTTT. Encoded protein: CASSDGRSPTDTQYF.

This clonotype was detected a few times. The rearrangement uses TRBV12-3 or TRBV12-4 and TRBJ2-1, with D perhaps matching TRBD2 (5 bases). The V end was cut by 5 bases, the J end by 8 bases, with 13 bases between. This CDR3 comprises 13 residues. CDR3 coding DNA: TGTGCCAGCAGTCTCGGAGGAAGGGATGAGCAGTTCTTC. Translating it yields CASSLGGRDEQFF.

This clonotype is a singleton in its sample. V and J are TRBV20-1 and TRBJ2-5; tentatively, D is TRBD1 or TRBD2 (6 bases each). The CDR3 is 14 amino acids. Deletions cut 5 bases from V and 5 bases from J, with 18 bases between. Per the germline V gene, CDR1 is DFQATT and CDR2 is SNEGSKA (reference sequence). DNA for the CDR3: TGCAGTGCTGCGGGACATGGGACGGGGGAGACCCAGTACTTC. Protein sequence: CSAAGHGTGETQYF.

CDR3 nucleotide sequence: TGTGCCAGCACCTTGGACAGGGATCAGCCCCAGCATTTT. Protein: CASTLDRDQPQHF. The chain uses TRBV28 and TRBJ1-5; 8 bases map to TRBD1. The germline V gene has CDR1 MDHEN and CDR2 SYDVKM. J gave up 5 bases and V 7 bases, and 4 bases lay outside the gene matches. The CDR3 is 13 amino acids.

This chain uses TRBV5-5 with TRBJ2-3, with no clear D. Trimming removed 6 bases from V and 1 base from J, with 12 bases in between. Per the germline V gene, CDR1 is SGHKS and CDR2 is YYEKEE (reference sequence). CDR3 length: 14 residues. CDR3 protein: CASIQLRGTDTQYF. The DNA of the CDR3 is TGTGCCAGCATCCAGTTACGGGGCACAGATACGCAGTATTTT.

The table lists this clonotype with a few counts. The gene calls are TRBV12-3 or TRBV12-4 and TRBJ2-3; D is ambiguous. V was trimmed by 6 bases and J by 0 bases, leaving 10 bases between them. The CDR3 consists of 14 residues. In DNA form, the CDR3 reads TGTGCCAGCAGACCTCTGAGAAGCACAGATACGCAGTATTTT. This sequence encodes CASRPLRSTDTQYF.

This clonotype was found a few times. The chain is built from TRBV3-1 and TRBJ2-1; 15 bases fit TRBD2. This CDR3 spans 19 amino acids. Germline CDR1 is LGHDT and CDR2 is YNNKEL (reference sequence). With V trimmed by 11 bases and J by 3 bases, 17 bases remained unmatched. The CDR3 loop reads CASCRRTSGGVGVYNEQFF. DNA for the CDR3: TGTGCCTCCTGCCGGCGGACTAGCGGGGGGGTTGGTGTCTACAATGAGCAGTTCTTC.

V and J are TRBV5-6 and TRBJ2-3, with 8 bases that match TRBD2. The CDR3 has 16 residues. With V trimmed by 5 bases and J by 0 bases, 8 bases remained unmatched. Germline V lookup: CDR1 SGHDT, CDR2 YYEEEE. The CDR3 bases are TGTGCCAGCAGGTCCAAGCGGGAGCCTAGCACAGATACGCAGTATTTT. The encoded protein is CASRSKREPSTDTQYF. The variable domain in full, with the rest retrieved from reference TRBV5-6 and TRBJ2-3, is DAGVTQSPTHLIKTRGQQVTLRCSPKSGHDTVSWYQQALGQGPQFIFQYYEEEERQRGNFPDRFSGHQFPNYSSELNVNALLLGDSALYLCASRSKREPSTDTQYFGPGTRLTVL.